The 3 T cell receptor beta chains listed next were all sequenced from one sample in a study of blood T cell repertoires in COVID-19. The assay was immunoSEQ multiplex PCR, and TCRdb's table has in-frame clones only and misses some. The table lists 120,000 or so clones, 80% of them singletons. The sequenced material came from peripheral blood. These receptors all stem from a human donor in a cohort sampled during active COVID-19.

The rearrangement uses TRBV27 and TRBJ2-7, with 13 bases identical to TRBD2. This CDR3 contains 15 residues. Germline-derived CDR1 and CDR2 are MNHEY and SMNVEV (reference sequence). V lost 6 bases and J lost 3; bases outside the gene matches: 5. CDR3 sequence (DNA): TGTGCCAGCAGGGGTACTAGCGGGAGGGTCTACGAGCAGTACTTC. Amino acids: CASRGTSGRVYEQYF.

This clone has only one observation. This sequence joins TRBV7-2 and TRBJ1-5; 11 nucleotides match TRBD1. Germline V CDR1 and CDR2: SGHTA, FQGNSA. J was trimmed by 7 bases and V by 3 bases; bases with no gene match: 5. This CDR3 has 15 amino acids. The chain's CDR3 is CASSFFGTGGQPQHF. DNA for the CDR3: TGTGCCAGCAGCTTCTTCGGGACAGGGGGACAGCCCCAGCATTTT.

The chain joins TRBV7-3 to TRBJ2-3; D possibly corresponds to TRBD1 (6 bases). V was pared by 5 bases and J by 6 bases, with 15 bases between. Germline CDR1 is SGHTA and CDR2 is FQGTGA. This CDR3 is built from 14 residues. The CDR3: CASSKDSAVDTQYF. The CDR3 coding sequence is TGTGCCAGCAGCAAGGACAGCGCGGTGGATACGCAGTATTTT.